Listed here is a single T cell receptor (beta chain). Relative to the germline gene, one junction end is altered; a read error may explain this. This sample is part of a study of long-term antiretroviral therapy in people with HIV. The authors ran the immunoSEQ assay, v3.0, at survey level. Libraries were prepared by immunoSEQ multiplex PCR; TCRdb keeps only in-frame clonotypes and omits some of them. The sample has approximately 9,000 clones, roughly 89% seen once. This TCR was sampled from a man in his thirties or forties with HIV. Sequenced here: unsorted PBMCs, sampled 0.3 years before starting antiretroviral therapy.

CDR3 loop: CASSLGAGDVNEQFF. CDR3 coding DNA: TGTGCCAGCAGTTTAGGGGCGGGAGATGTCAATGAGCAGTTCTTC. The genes are TRBV7-2 and TRBJ2-1; 7 bases agree with TRBD2. Germline V gene sequence: CDR1 SGHTA, CDR2 FQGNSA. This CDR3 region has 15 residues.